The 22 T cell receptor beta chains in this list originate from one sample, sequenced in a study of CD8 T cells in Susac syndrome. RNA amounts of about 0.45 to 1 ug underwent reverse transcription with random hexamers. TCRdb ran MiXCR on the immunoSEQ multiplex PCR reads and lists one entry per CDR3 protein. The sample shows some 130,000 distinct CDR3 sequences, around 94% of them seen only once. The specimen sequenced was CD4+ T cells from PBMCs. These receptors were taken from a human donor with multiple sclerosis.

This sequence joins TRBV19 and TRBJ1-5, with D unclear. The CDR3 runs to 13 residues. V lost 3 bases and J 2 bases, leaving 5 bases between the germline ends. CDR1 is LNHDA and CDR2 is SQIVND in the germline V gene (reference sequence). This chain's CDR3 is CASSIIGNQPQHF. The CDR3 nucleotides read TGTGCCAGTAGTATTATTGGCAATCAGCCCCAGCATTTT.

V usage is TRBV10-1 and J usage is TRBJ1-5; D perhaps matches TRBD1 (6 bases). Germline assignment: CDR1 WNHNN and CDR2 SYGVQD (reference sequence). V lost 5 bases, J lost 4 bases, and 9 bases lay in between. CDR3 length: 13 residues. The DNA for the CDR3 is TGCGCCAGCAGTCCAGACAGGAATCAGCCCCAGCATTTT. Residues: CASSPDRNQPQHF.

V is TRBV19 and J is TRBJ2-7; TRBD1 matches at 9 bases. V lost 7 bases, J lost 0 bases, and 7 bases stayed unmatched. CDR3 length: 15 amino acids. Germline V gene sequence: CDR1 LNHDA, CDR2 SQIVND (reference sequence). CDR3 nucleotides: TGTGCCAGTACCAACCCGGGACAGGGCTCCTACGAGCAGTACTTC. It translates to CASTNPGQGSYEQYF.

The chain carries TRBV4-1 and TRBJ1-2; 8 bases match TRBD1. Trimming at V came to 0 bases and at J to 4 bases, leaving 7 bases not matched to a gene. Germline CDR1 is MGHRA and CDR2 is YSYEKL. The CDR3 loop spans 16 amino acids. The DNA for the CDR3 is TGCGCCAGCAGCCAAGATAGGGGACAGGTGGGCTATGGCTACACCTTC. This sequence encodes CASSQDRGQVGYGYTF.

This rearrangement joins TRBV29-1 to TRBJ2-2; maybe TRBD2 (6 bases). Trimming left V 6 bases short and J 0 bases short, with 14 bases between. This CDR3 is 15 amino acids long. Germline CDR1 is SQVTM and CDR2 is ANQGSEA. The CDR3 reads CSVGGSGSNTGELFF. CDR3 DNA sequence: TGCAGCGTCGGAGGTAGCGGTTCGAACACCGGGGAGCTGTTTTTT.

The chain uses TRBV10-3 and TRBJ1-2; maybe TRBD1 (6 bases). The CDR3 sequence is 15 residues long. Germline V gene lookup returns CDR1 ENHRY and CDR2 SYGVKD. V lost 4 bases to trimming and J lost 4 bases, with 16 bases between them. The DNA of the CDR3 is TGTGCCATCAGTGGAACAGGGTCCTCCCTCTATGGCTACACCTTC. It translates to CAISGTGSSLYGYTF.

This chain links TRBV30 with TRBJ1-5; a weak D match, TRBD1 (5 bases). The V gene lost 0 bases and the J gene lost 9 bases, with 21 bases spanning the gap. Germline V gene data show CDR1 as GTSNPN and CDR2 as SVGIG (reference sequence). The CDR3 totals 16 residues. CDR3 protein: CAWSVPAGRKVGPQHF. The CDR3 DNA sequence: TGTGCCTGGAGTGTCCCTGCAGGGAGGAAGGTTGGGCCCCAGCATTTT.

This clonotype was recorded once. This chain links TRBV12-3 or TRBV12-4 with TRBJ1-4; D not resolved. The CDR3 has 12 residues. V dropped 3 bases and J dropped 8 bases, with 7 bases sitting between them. The CDR3 coding sequence is TGTGCCAGCAGTTTGTGGAACGAAAAACTGTTTTTT. Residues: CASSLWNEKLFF.

The chain couples TRBV27 to TRBJ2-4; 9 bases are shared with TRBD2. The CDR3 runs to 17 residues. The germline V gene has CDR1 MNHEY and CDR2 SMNVEV (reference sequence). The J segment lost 2 bases and the V segment lost 5 bases, leaving 10 bases of the junction unmatched. The CDR3 is CASSRIAGARTKNIQYF. Here the CDR3 DNA reads TGTGCCAGCAGTAGAATAGCGGGAGCACGGACCAAAAACATTCAGTACTTC.

V gene TRBV18 combines with J gene TRBJ1-1; 11 nucleotides agree with TRBD1. Germline loops: CDR1 KGHSH, CDR2 LQKENI. The CDR3 has 17 residues. J was trimmed by 3 bases and V by 4 bases; bases with no gene match: 10. The CDR3: CASSLRPGTGGDTEAFF. The CDR3 DNA reads TGTGCCAGCTCACTACGTCCCGGGACAGGGGGTGACACTGAAGCTTTCTTT.

The rearrangement joins TRBV5-1 to TRBJ1-5; 7 bases are a match to TRBD1. Germline V lookup: CDR1 SGHRS, CDR2 YFSETQ. The V gene end was trimmed by 4 bases and the J gene end by 0 bases; junction bases not matched to a gene: 4. CDR3 length: 15 residues. Here the CDR3 reads CASSTGDGSNQPQHF. The CDR3 nucleotides read TGCGCCAGCAGCACAGGGGACGGTAGCAATCAGCCCCAGCATTTT.

This clonotype was found once. The chain has TRBV7-2 and TRBJ1-5, with no clear D. This CDR3 region has 13 residues. The V and J ends lost 5 bases and 3 bases respectively, with 8 bases between them. Germline V gene sequence: CDR1 SGHTA, CDR2 FQGNSA. CDR3 in DNA: TGTGCCAGCAGCCTCTTCTACAATCAGCCCCAGCATTTT. This codes for CASSLFYNQPQHF. The full variable domain, with the rest looked up from reference TRBV7-2 and TRBJ1-5, is GAGVSQSPSNKVTEKGKDVELRCDPISGHTALYWYRQSLGQGLEFLIYFQGNSAPDKSGLPSDRFSAERTGGSVSTLTIQRTQQEDSAVYLCASSLFYNQPQHFGDGTRLSIL.

The chain uses TRBV6-2 or TRBV6-3 and TRBJ2-4, with 7 bases lining up with TRBD1. With 8 bases clipped from V and 2 bases from J, the junction kept 6 bases outside the gene matches. CDR1 is MNHEY and CDR2 is SVGEGT in the germline V gene. The CDR3 is 14 amino acids. CDR3 region: CASCKGATKNIQYF. CDR3 sequence (DNA): TGTGCCAGCTGTAAGGGGGCAACCAAAAACATTCAGTACTTC.

This sequence joins TRBV7-9 and TRBJ2-2, with D tentatively TRBD1 or TRBD2 (6 bases each). In germline, CDR1 is SEHNR, CDR2 FQNEAQ (reference sequence). The V end lost 1 base, the J end lost 3 bases, and 18 bases lay between the germline ends. The CDR3 extends over 18 amino acids. CDR3 nucleotide sequence: TGTGCCAGCAGCTTAGGCCCCGGTCGGGGGCGGTACACCGGGGAGCTGTTTTTT. Translating gives CASSLGPGRGRYTGELFF.

The V call is TRBV5-4, the J call TRBJ2-1, with D uncertain. The CDR3 consists of 14 residues. In germline, CDR1 is SGHNT, CDR2 YYREEE (reference sequence). V was shortened by 2 bases and J by 4 bases, with 10 bases between the two germline ends. In DNA, the CDR3 is TGTGCCAGCAGCTTAGGTGGGATTTACAATGAGCAGTTCTTC. This gives the protein CASSLGGIYNEQFF.

This clonotype was seen only once. The chain has TRBV7-9 and TRBJ2-5; 10 bases line up with TRBD2. With 5 bases clipped from V and 2 bases from J, the junction kept 11 bases outside the gene matches. This CDR3 has 17 residues. Germline CDR1 SEHNR, CDR2 FQNEAQ (reference sequence). The DNA for the CDR3 is TGTGCCAGCAGCCCCCGAGTGGAGCGGGGGGGACAAGAGACCCAGTACTTC. Its translation: CASSPRVERGGQETQYF.

The V and J genes are TRBV6-5 and TRBJ1-6; 10 positions match TRBD1. Germline loops: CDR1 MNHEY, CDR2 SVGAGI. This CDR3 is 16 amino acids long. V was clipped by 4 bases and J by 5 bases; unmatched bases: 5. Here the CDR3 DNA reads TGTGCCAGCAGTTCCCGACAGGGGGCGAATAATTCACCCCTCCACTTT. Translated: CASSSRQGANNSPLHF.

The CDR3 sequence is CSVRRGEHTGELFF. CDR3 sequence (DNA): TGCAGCGTTCGGCGGGGGGAACACACCGGGGAGCTGTTTTTT. The V call is TRBV29-1, the J call TRBJ2-2; 8 nucleotides align to TRBD2. The CDR3 sequence is 14 residues long. The trim removed 5 bases at V and 3 bases at J, leaving 5 bases unmatched. CDR1 is SQVTM and CDR2 is ANQGSEA in the germline V gene.

V and J are TRBV12-3 or TRBV12-4 and TRBJ2-3, with no clear D. The V and J ends lost 7 bases and 2 bases respectively, with 10 bases between them. The CDR3 runs 13 residues. CDR3 sequence (DNA): TGTGCCAGCATTGGGGAACTCACAGATACGCAGTATTTT. This sequence encodes CASIGELTDTQYF.

The gene calls are TRBV25-1 and TRBJ1-1; D gene uncertain. Per germline, CDR1 MGHDK and CDR2 SYGVNS. This CDR3 spans 13 amino acids. V was pared by 3 bases and J by 3 bases, with 8 bases between. CDR3 region: CASSDATYTEAFF. The CDR3 DNA sequence: TGTGCCAGCAGTGATGCGACCTACACTGAAGCTTTCTTT.

This chain connects TRBV5-1 to TRBJ1-1; D gene uncertain. Trimming cost V 4 bases and J 2 bases, with 9 bases left between them. There are 13 residues in the CDR3. Germline-derived CDR1 and CDR2 are SGHRS and YFSETQ. The CDR3 bases are TGCGCCAGCAGCAGGGAGGTAAACACTGAAGCTTTCTTT. This sequence encodes CASSREVNTEAFF.

The V call is TRBV24-1, the J call TRBJ1-2; D is uncertain. CDR3 size: 13 residues. V was clipped by 1 base and J by 8 bases, with 10 bases between them. Looked up from germline, CDR1 is KGHDR and CDR2 is SFDVKD. Here the CDR3 DNA reads TGTGCCACCAGTGATTTATCAGGAGGAGGCTACACCTTC. Amino acids: CATSDLSGGGYTF.